These T cell receptor beta chains were read from a single sample in a study of shared clonotypes between healthy human individuals. Repertoires were generated with immunoSEQ multiplex PCR, while TCRdb's copy carries only in-frame clones and drops some. In the table there are under 1,900,000 clones, around 98.5% of which are singletons. Sequencing was performed on naive CD4+ T cells sorted from blood. The receptors here all came from a man younger than 45 in good health. Each CDR3 is given with its conserved first and last residue. A D gene is named only where the DNA matches it firmly. Part of the rows lack a size; the others show once, few, many or a class for expanded clones.

CDR3 protein,CDR3 DNA,V gene,D gene,J gene,clone size
CAGAPGSTKNTEAFF,TGTGCCGGGGCCCCTGGTTCAACGAAGAACACTGAAGCTTTCTTT,TRBV6-1,.,TRBJ1-1,.
CASSGTGRGNQPQHF,TGTGCCAGTAGTGGCACAGGAAGGGGGAATCAGCCCCAGCATTTT,TRBV19,.,TRBJ1-5,.
CASSGPLDRVFGYTF,TGTGCCAGCAGTGGACCATTGGACAGGGTATTTGGCTACACCTTC,TRBV25-1,TRBD1,TRBJ1-2,.
CASSLATGEGEQYF,TGTGCCAGCAGCTTGGCGACAGGCGAAGGGGAGCAGTACTTC,TRBV5-4,.,TRBJ2-7,.
CASSLDGAGRGSYNEQFF,TGTGCCAGCAGCTTAGATGGTGCGGGCAGGGGATCCTACAATGAGCAGTTCTTC,TRBV11-1,.,TRBJ2-1,.
CASSYSGRGEETQYF,TGTGCCAGCAGTTACTCCGGCAGGGGAGAAGAGACCCAGTACTTC,TRBV6-6,.,TRBJ2-5,.
CASSVIGATEAFF,TGTGCCAGCAGCGTTATAGGAGCCACTGAAGCTTTCTTT,TRBV9,.,TRBJ1-1,.
CASSPPGQTYEQYF,TGTGCCAGCAGCCCTCCGGGACAGACATACGAGCAGTACTTC,TRBV6-6,TRBD1,TRBJ2-7,.
CASSSRLRASSYEQYF,TGTGCCAGCAGCTCACGGCTCCGGGCCTCCTCCTACGAGCAGTACTTC,TRBV27,.,TRBJ2-7,.
CASLQQGQNIQYF,TGTGCCAGCCTACAGCAGGGACAGAACATTCAGTACTTC,TRBV2,TRBD1,TRBJ2-4,once
CASSSPGTISYEQYF,TGTGCCAGCAGTTCTCCCGGGACGATCTCCTACGAGCAGTACTTC,TRBV27,.,TRBJ2-7,.
CASSFLLARYNEQFF,TGTGCCAGCAGTTTCCTACTAGCGCGATACAATGAGCAGTTCTTC,TRBV27,TRBD2,TRBJ2-1,.
CASSPRDSRGGQPQHF,TGTGCCAGCTCACCACGAGACTCTAGGGGTGGACAGCCCCAGCATTTT,TRBV18,.,TRBJ1-5,once
CASSEADTQYF,TGTGCCAGCAGTGAGGCGGATACGCAGTATTTT,TRBV2,.,TRBJ2-3,.
CASSLFSYEQYF,TGTGCCAGCTCACTCTTCTCCTACGAGCAGTACTTC,TRBV18,.,TRBJ2-7,.
CASSFLSGTGTSYNEQFF,TGTGCCAGCAGCTTCTTATCTGGGACAGGGACATCCTACAATGAGCAGTTCTTC,TRBV7-9,TRBD1,TRBJ2-1,.
CASSLGRWRGILMYF,TGTGCCAGCAGTTTAGGGCGGTGGAGGGGCATTTTAATGTATTTT,TRBV28,.,TRBJ2-3,.
CASSFQRGSSYNEQFF,TGTGCCAGCAGCTTCCAAAGGGGCAGCTCCTACAATGAGCAGTTCTTC,TRBV7-9,.,TRBJ2-1,.
CASSTPLGLFYEQYF,TGTGCCAGCAGCACTCCCCTCGGACTATTCTACGAGCAGTACTTC,TRBV7-2,.,TRBJ2-7,.
CASSLGQLYTGELFF,TGTGCCAGCAGCCTGGGACAGCTATACACCGGGGAGCTGTTTTTT,TRBV7-2,TRBD1,TRBJ2-2,.
CASTRRDSSYEQYF,TGTGCCAGCACCCGCCGGGACAGTTCCTACGAGCAGTACTTC,TRBV28,TRBD1,TRBJ2-7,.
CASSEGLAGATDTQYF,TGCGCCAGCAGTGAGGGCCTAGCAGGGGCCACAGATACGCAGTATTTT,TRBV10-1,.,TRBJ2-3,.
CASSVIPLNTEAFF,TGTGCCAGCAGCGTTATTCCGCTGAACACTGAAGCTTTCTTT,TRBV9,.,TRBJ1-1,.
CASLSGWHEQYF,TGTGCCAGCCTCTCAGGGTGGCACGAGCAGTACTTC,TRBV28,.,TRBJ2-7,.
CASSTTSGSPGELFF,TGTGCCAGCAGCACGACTAGCGGGAGCCCCGGGGAGCTGTTTTTT,TRBV7-3,TRBD2,TRBJ2-2,.
CASSLGLAGVRYEQYF,TGTGCCAGCAGCTTAGGCCTAGCGGGAGTGCGGTACGAGCAGTACTTC,TRBV7-9,TRBD2,TRBJ2-7,once
CASRSLYEQYF,TGTGCCAGCAGATCCCTATACGAGCAGTACTTC,TRBV25-1,.,TRBJ2-7,.
CAWSVLTRGGADTQYF,TGTGCCTGGAGTGTACTGACTCGAGGGGGGGCAGATACGCAGTATTTT,TRBV30,.,TRBJ2-3,.
CASSARQGFPNEQFF,TGTGCCAGCAGTGCTCGACAGGGGTTCCCCAATGAGCAGTTCTTC,TRBV6-5,TRBD1,TRBJ2-1,.
CASCGTSGRYNEQFF,TGTGCCAGCTGTGGGACTAGCGGAAGATACAATGAGCAGTTCTTC,TRBV28,TRBD2,TRBJ2-1,.
CASSLGPTESTNEKLFF,TGTGCCAGCAGCTTGGGCCCTACAGAATCAACTAATGAAAAACTGTTTTTT,TRBV5-5,.,TRBJ1-4,.
CASSPVRGDSGANVLTF,TGTGCCAGCAGCCCCGTGAGGGGCGACTCTGGGGCCAACGTCCTGACTTTC,TRBV11-2,.,TRBJ2-6,.
CASSPTNPGTDNIQYF,TGTGCCAGCAGCCCGACGAATCCGGGGACAGACAACATTCAGTACTTC,TRBV5-4,TRBD1,TRBJ2-4,.
CASSFAGPYNEQFF,TGTGCCAGCAGTTTTGCAGGCCCCTACAATGAGCAGTTCTTC,TRBV28,.,TRBJ2-1,.
CASSSSFLQSYEQYF,TGTGCCAGCAGTTCCAGTTTCTTACAGTCCTACGAGCAGTACTTC,TRBV7-2,.,TRBJ2-7,.
CASSLGDRGTIQETQYF,TGCGCCAGCAGCTTAGGGGACAGGGGGACAATACAAGAGACCCAGTACTTC,TRBV5-1,TRBD1,TRBJ2-5,.
CASSPRPRDRGGYTF,TGTGCCAGCAGCCCCCGGCCCCGGGACAGGGGTGGCTACACCTTC,TRBV7-2,TRBD1,TRBJ1-2,.
CSVELVTDPFF,TGCAGCGTTGAATTAGTCACAGACCCTTTCTTT,TRBV29-1,.,TRBJ1-1,.
CASSPGVNSEAFF,TGCGCCAGCAGTCCAGGGGTGAACTCTGAAGCTTTCTTT,TRBV10-1,.,TRBJ1-1,.
CASSSSGNQYNEQFF,TGTGCCAGCAGTTCCAGCGGGAACCAATACAATGAGCAGTTCTTC,TRBV6-6,TRBD2,TRBJ2-1,once
CSVEVGQGYEQYF,TGCAGCGTTGAGGTCGGACAGGGGTACGAGCAGTACTTC,TRBV29-1,TRBD1,TRBJ2-7,.
CASSPGLYEKLFF,TGTGCCAGCTCACCGGGACTCTATGAAAAACTGTTTTTT,TRBV18,.,TRBJ1-4,.
CASSQGLAGVGPYNEQFF,TGTGCCAGCAGCCAGGGACTAGCGGGAGTCGGGCCATACAATGAGCAGTTCTTC,TRBV5-4,TRBD2,TRBJ2-1,.
CASSEQGANTEAFF,TGTGCCAGCAGTGAGCAGGGGGCGAACACTGAAGCTTTCTTT,TRBV25-1,TRBD1,TRBJ1-1,.
CASGLDSNTGELFF,TGTGCCAGCGGACTTGATTCTAACACCGGGGAGCTGTTTTTT,TRBV7-2,.,TRBJ2-2,.
CASSLGPPEAFF,TGTGCCAGCAGTTTAGGCCCTCCTGAAGCTTTCTTT,TRBV28,.,TRBJ1-1,.
CASSFDTGELFF,TGTGCCAGCAGCTTTGACACCGGGGAGCTGTTTTTT,TRBV7-9,.,TRBJ2-2,.
CASTRWTMTSTLVYEQYF,TGTGCCAGCACCCGGTGGACGATGACTAGCACTCTAGTCTACGAGCAGTACTTC,TRBV7-8,TRBD2,TRBJ2-7,.
CASSPNAYGYTF,TGTGCCAGCAGCCCTAATGCATATGGCTACACCTTC,TRBV2,.,TRBJ1-2,once
CASSLGRTGASEAFF,TGTGCCAGCAGCCTAGGGAGGACAGGGGCTTCTGAAGCTTTCTTT,TRBV5-4,TRBD1,TRBJ1-1,.
CSALSTATLAKNIQYF,TGCAGCGCTTTGTCGACAGCAACCCTAGCCAAAAACATTCAGTACTTC,TRBV29-1,.,TRBJ2-4,.
CASSQETQGIGTDTQYF,TGTGCCAGCAGCCAAGAGACACAGGGGATTGGGACAGATACGCAGTATTTT,TRBV4-2,TRBD1,TRBJ2-3,.
CASSLGQFGNTIYF,TGCGCCAGCAGCTTGGGACAGTTTGGAAACACCATATATTTT,TRBV5-1,.,TRBJ1-3,once
CASSHRGTNEKLFF,TGTGCCAGCTCACACAGGGGGACTAATGAAAAACTGTTTTTT,TRBV18,TRBD1,TRBJ1-4,.
CASSGGGQQGQPQHF,TGTGCCAGCAGCGGGGGGGGACAGCAGGGTCAGCCCCAGCATTTT,TRBV6-5,TRBD1,TRBJ1-5,.